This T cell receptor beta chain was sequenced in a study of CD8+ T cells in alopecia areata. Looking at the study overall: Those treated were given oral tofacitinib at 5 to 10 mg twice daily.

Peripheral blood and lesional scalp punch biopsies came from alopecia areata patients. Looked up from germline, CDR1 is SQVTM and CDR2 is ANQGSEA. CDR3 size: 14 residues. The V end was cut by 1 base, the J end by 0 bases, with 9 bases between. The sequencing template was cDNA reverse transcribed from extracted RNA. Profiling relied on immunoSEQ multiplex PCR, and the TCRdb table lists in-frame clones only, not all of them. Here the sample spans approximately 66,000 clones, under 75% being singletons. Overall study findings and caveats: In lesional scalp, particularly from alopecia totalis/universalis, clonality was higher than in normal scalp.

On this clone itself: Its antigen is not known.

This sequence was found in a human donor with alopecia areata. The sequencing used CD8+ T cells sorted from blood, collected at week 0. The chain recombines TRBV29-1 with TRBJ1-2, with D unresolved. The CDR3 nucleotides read TGCAGCGTTGAAGGGTTGCAGTCTAACTATGGCTACACCTTC. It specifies CSVEGLQSNYGYTF. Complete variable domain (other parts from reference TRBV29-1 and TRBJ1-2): SAVISQKPSRDICQRGTSLTIQCQVDSQVTMMFWYRQQPGQSLTLIATANQGSEATYESGFVIDKFPISRPNLTFSTLTVSNMSPEDSSIYLCSVEGLQSNYGYTFGSGTRLTVV.